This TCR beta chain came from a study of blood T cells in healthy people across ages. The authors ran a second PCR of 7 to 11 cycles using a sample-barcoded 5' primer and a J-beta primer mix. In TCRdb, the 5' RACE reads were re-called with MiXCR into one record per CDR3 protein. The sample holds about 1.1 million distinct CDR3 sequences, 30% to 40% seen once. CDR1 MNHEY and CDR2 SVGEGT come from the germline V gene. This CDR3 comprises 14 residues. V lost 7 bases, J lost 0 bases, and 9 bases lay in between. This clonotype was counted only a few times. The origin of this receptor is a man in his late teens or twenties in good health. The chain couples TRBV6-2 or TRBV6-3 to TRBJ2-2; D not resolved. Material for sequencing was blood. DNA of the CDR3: TGTGCCAGCAAACGGAACGCGAACACCGGGGAGCTGTTTTTT. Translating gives CASKRNANTGELFF.